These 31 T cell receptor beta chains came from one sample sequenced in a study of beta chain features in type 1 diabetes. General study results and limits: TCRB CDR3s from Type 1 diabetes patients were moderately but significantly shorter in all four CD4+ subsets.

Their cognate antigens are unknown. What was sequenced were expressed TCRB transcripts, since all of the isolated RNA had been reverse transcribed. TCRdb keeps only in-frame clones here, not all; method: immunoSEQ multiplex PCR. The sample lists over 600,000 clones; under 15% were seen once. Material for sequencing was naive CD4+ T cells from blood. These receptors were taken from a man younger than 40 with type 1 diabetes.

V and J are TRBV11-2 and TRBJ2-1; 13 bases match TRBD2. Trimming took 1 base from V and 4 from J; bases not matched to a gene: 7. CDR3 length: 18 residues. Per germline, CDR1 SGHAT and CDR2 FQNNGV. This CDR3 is CASSLGVLAGGFYNEQFF. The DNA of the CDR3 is TGTGCCAGCAGCTTAGGCGTACTAGCGGGGGGGTTTTACAATGAGCAGTTCTTC. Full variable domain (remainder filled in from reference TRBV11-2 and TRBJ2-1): EAGVAQSPRYKIIEKRQSVAFWCNPISGHATLYWYQQILGQGPKLLIQFQNNGVVDDSQLPKDRFSAERLKGVDSTLKIQPAKLEDSAVYLCASSLGVLAGGFYNEQFFGPGTRLTVL.

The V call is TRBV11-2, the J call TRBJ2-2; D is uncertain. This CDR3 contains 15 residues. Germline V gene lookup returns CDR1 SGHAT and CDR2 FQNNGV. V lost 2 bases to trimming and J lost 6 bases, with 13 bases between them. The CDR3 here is CASSLNNGVAGELFF. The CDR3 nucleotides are TGTGCCAGCAGCTTAAATAACGGAGTCGCCGGGGAGCTGTTTTTT.

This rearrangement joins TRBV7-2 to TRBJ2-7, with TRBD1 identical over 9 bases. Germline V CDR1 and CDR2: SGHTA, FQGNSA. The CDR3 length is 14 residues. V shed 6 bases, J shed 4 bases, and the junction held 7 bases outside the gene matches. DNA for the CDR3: TGTGCCAGCAGTACCGGGACAGGGAAATACGAGCAGTACTTC. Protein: CASSTGTGKYEQYF.

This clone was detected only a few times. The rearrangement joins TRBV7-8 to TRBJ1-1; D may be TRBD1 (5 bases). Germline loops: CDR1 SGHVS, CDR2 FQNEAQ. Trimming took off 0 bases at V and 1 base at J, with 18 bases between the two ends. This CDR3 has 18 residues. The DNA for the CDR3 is TGTGCCAGCAGCTTAGCGCGGGGCAGGACCAGACCGAACACTGAAGCTTTCTTT. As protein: CASSLARGRTRPNTEAFF.

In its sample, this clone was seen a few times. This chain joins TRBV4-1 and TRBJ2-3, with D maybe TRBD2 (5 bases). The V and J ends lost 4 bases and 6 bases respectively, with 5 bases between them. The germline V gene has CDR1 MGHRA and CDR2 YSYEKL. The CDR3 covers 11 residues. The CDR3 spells CASSPGDTQYF. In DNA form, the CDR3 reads TGCGCCAGCAGCCCGGGGGATACGCAGTATTTT.

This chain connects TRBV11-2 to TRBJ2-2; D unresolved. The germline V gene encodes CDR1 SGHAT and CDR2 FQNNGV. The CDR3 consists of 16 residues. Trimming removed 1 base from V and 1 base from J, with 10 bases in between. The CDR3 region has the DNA TGTGCCAGCAGCTTAGCCCCAACCCGGAACACCGGGGAGCTGTTTTTT. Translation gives CASSLAPTRNTGELFF.

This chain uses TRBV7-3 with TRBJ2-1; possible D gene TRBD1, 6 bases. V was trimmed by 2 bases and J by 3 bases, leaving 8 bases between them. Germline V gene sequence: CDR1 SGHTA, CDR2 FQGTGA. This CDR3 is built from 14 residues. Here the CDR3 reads CASSLSGDYNEQFF. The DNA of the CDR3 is TGTGCCAGCAGCTTATCAGGGGACTACAATGAGCAGTTCTTC.

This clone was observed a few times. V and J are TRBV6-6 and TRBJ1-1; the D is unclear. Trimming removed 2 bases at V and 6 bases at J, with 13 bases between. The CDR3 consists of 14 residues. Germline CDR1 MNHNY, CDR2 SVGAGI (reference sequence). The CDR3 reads CASSYGSGSAEAFF. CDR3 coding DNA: TGTGCCAGCAGTTACGGGTCCGGGAGCGCTGAAGCTTTCTTT.

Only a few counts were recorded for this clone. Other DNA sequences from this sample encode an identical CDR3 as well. For the CDR3, the DNA is TGTGCCAGCAGCCAAGAGGGGCAGGGCAATAATTCACCCCTCCACTTT. As protein: CASSQEGQGNNSPLHF. The J gene is TRBJ1-6, the V gene TRBV4-2; D possibly corresponds to TRBD1 (5 bases). Germline V CDR1 and CDR2: LGHNA, YNFKEQ. The CDR3 consists of 16 residues. Between the trimmed V and J ends, which lost 0 bases and 5 bases, there was a span of 11 bases.

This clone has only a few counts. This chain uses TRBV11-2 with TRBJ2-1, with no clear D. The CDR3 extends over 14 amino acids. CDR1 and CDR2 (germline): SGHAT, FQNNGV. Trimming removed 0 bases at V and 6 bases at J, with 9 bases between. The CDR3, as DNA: TGTGCCAGCAGCTTAGATCAATTCGGCAATGAGCAGTTCTTC. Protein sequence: CASSLDQFGNEQFF. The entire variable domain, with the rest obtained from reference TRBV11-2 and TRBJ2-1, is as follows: EAGVAQSPRYKIIEKRQSVAFWCNPISGHATLYWYQQILGQGPKLLIQFQNNGVVDDSQLPKDRFSAERLKGVDSTLKIQPAKLEDSAVYLCASSLDQFGNEQFFGPGTRLTVL.

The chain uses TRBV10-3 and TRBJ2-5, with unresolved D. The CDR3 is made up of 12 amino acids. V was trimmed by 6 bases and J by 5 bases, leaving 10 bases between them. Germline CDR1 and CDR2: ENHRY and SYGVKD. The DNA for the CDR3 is TGTGCCATCAGGGACCCCGGGGAGACCCAGTACTTC. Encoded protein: CAIRDPGETQYF.

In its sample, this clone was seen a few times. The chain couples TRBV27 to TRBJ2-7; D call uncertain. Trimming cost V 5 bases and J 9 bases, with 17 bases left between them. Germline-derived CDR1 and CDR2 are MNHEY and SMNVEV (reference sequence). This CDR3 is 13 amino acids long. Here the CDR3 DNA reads TGTGCCAGCAGTACCCGACCTCCGATGGCGCAGTACTTC. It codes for CASSTRPPMAQYF.

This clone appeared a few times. The CDR3 nucleotides read TGTGCCAGCAGGTTGGGACTAGCGGGCTACGAGCAGTACTTC. This encodes CASRLGLAGYEQYF. The chain carries TRBV28 and TRBJ2-7, with 12 bases aligning to TRBD2. The trim removed 6 bases at V and 3 bases at J, leaving 3 bases unmatched. The germline CDR1 and CDR2 sequences are MDHEN and SYDVKM. This CDR3 region has 14 residues.

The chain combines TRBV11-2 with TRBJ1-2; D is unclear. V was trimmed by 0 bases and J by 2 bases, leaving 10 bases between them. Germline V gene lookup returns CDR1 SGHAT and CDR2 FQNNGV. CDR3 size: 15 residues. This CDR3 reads CASSLEAANNYGYTF. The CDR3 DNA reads TGTGCCAGCAGCTTAGAGGCCGCGAACAACTATGGCTACACCTTC.

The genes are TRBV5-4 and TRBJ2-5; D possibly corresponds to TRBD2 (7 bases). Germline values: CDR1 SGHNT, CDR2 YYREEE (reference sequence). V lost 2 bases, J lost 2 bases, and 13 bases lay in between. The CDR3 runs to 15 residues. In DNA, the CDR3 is TGTGCCAGCAGCTTAAGGCGGGGGCTTCAAGAGACCCAGTACTTC. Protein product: CASSLRRGLQETQYF.

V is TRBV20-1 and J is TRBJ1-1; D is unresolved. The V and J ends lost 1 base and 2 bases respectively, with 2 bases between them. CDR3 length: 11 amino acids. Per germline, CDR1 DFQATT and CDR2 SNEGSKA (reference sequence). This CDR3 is CSARVNTEAFF. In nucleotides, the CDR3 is TGCAGTGCTAGAGTAAACACTGAAGCTTTCTTT.

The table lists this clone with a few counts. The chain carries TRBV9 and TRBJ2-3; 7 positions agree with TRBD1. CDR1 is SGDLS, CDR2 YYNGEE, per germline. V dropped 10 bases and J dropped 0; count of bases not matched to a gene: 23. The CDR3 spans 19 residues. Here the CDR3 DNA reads TGTGCCTCCACCCGGGGACAGAACCCGGAGCCAGGAAGCACAGATACGCAGTATTTT. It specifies CASTRGQNPEPGSTDTQYF.

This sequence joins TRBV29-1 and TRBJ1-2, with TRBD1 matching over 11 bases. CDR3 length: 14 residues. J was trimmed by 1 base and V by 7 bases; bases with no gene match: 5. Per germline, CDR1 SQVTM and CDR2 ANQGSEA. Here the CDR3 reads CSAPGQGGNYGYTF. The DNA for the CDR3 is TGCAGCGCCCCGGGACAGGGGGGTAACTATGGCTACACCTTC.

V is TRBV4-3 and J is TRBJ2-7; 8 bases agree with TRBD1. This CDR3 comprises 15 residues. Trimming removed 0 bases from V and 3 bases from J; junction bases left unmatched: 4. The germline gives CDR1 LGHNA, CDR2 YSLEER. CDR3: CASSQENRGNYEQYF. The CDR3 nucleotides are TGCGCCAGCAGCCAAGAGAACAGGGGGAACTACGAGCAGTACTTC.

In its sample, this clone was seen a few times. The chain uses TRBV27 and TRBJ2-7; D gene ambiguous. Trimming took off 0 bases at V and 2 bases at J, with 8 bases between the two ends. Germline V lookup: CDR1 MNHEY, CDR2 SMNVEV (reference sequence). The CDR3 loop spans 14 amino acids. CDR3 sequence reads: CASSLSSTPYEQYF. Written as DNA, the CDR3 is TGTGCCAGCAGTTTATCGAGTACCCCCTACGAGCAGTACTTC.

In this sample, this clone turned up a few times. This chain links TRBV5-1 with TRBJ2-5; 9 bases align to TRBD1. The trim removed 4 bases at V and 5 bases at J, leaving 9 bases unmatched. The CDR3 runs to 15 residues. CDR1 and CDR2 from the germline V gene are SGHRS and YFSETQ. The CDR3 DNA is TGCGCCAGCAGCACCGCCGGGACAGGGTTGGAGACCCAGTACTTC. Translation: CASSTAGTGLETQYF.

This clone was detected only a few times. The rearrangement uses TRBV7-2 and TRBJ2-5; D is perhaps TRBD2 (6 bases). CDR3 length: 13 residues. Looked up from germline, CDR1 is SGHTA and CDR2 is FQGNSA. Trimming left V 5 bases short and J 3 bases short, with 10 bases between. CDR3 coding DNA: TGTGCCAGCAGCACTCGACTAGAAGAGACCCAGTACTTC. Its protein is CASSTRLEETQYF.

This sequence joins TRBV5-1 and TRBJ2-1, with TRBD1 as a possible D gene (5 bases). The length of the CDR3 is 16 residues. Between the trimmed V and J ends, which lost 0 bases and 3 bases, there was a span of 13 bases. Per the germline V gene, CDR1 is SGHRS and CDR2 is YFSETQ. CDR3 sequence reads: CASSLVQGSYYNEQFF. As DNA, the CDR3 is TGCGCCAGCAGCTTGGTCCAGGGAAGCTACTACAATGAGCAGTTCTTC.

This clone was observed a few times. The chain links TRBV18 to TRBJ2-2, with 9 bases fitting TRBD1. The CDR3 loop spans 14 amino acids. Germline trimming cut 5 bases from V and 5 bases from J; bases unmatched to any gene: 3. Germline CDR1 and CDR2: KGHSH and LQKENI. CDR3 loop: CASSWTGETGELFF. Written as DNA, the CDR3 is TGTGCCAGCTCATGGACAGGGGAGACCGGGGAGCTGTTTTTT.

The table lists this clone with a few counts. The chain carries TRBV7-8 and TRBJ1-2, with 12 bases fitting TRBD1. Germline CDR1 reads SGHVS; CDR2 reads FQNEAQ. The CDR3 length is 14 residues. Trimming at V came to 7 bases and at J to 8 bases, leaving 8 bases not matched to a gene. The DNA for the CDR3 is TGTGCCAGCACCAGTGGGGACAGGGGGCTGGGCTACACCTTC. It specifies CASTSGDRGLGYTF. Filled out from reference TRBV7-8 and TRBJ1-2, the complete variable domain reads GAGVSQSPRYKVAKRGQDVALRCDPISGHVSLFWYQQALGQGPEFLTYFQNEAQLDKSGLPSDRFFAERPEGSVSTLKIQRTQQEDSAVYLCASTSGDRGLGYTFGSGTRLTVV.

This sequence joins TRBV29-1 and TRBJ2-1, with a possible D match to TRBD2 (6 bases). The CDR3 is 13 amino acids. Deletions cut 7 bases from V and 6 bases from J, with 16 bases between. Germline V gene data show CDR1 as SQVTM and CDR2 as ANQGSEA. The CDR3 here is CSAGGAALNEQFF. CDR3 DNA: TGCAGCGCCGGAGGGGCAGCTCTCAATGAGCAGTTCTTC.

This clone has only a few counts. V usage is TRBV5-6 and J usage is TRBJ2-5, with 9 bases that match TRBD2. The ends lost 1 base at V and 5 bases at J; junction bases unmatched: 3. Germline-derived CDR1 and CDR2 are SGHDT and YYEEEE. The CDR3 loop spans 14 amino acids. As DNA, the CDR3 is TGTGCCAGCAGCTTGATTAGCGGGGGCGAGACCCAGTACTTC. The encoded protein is CASSLISGGETQYF. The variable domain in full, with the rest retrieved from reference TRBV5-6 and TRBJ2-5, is DAGVTQSPTHLIKTRGQQVTLRCSPKSGHDTVSWYQQALGQGPQFIFQYYEEEERQRGNFPDRFSGHQFPNYSSELNVNALLLGDSALYLCASSLISGGETQYFGPGTRLLVL.

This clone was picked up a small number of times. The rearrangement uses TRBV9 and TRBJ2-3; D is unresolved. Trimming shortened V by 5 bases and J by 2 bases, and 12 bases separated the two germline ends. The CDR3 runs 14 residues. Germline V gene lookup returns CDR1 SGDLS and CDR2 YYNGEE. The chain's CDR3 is CASSAYMTTDTQYF. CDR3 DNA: TGTGCCAGCAGTGCCTACATGACCACAGATACGCAGTATTTT.

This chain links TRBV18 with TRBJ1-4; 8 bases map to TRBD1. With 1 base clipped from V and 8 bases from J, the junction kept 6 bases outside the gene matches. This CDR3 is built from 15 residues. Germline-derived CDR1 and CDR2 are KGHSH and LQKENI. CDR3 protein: CASSPLAGDREKLFF. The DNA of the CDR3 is TGTGCCAGCTCACCACTCGCAGGGGACAGGGAAAAACTGTTTTTT.

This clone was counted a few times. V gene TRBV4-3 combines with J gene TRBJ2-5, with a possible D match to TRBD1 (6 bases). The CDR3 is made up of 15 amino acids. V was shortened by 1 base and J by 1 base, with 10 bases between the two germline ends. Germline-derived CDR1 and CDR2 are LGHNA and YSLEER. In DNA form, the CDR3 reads TGCGCCAGCAGCCAAGGTGCGGACAGCCAAGAGACCCAGTACTTC. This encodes CASSQGADSQETQYF.

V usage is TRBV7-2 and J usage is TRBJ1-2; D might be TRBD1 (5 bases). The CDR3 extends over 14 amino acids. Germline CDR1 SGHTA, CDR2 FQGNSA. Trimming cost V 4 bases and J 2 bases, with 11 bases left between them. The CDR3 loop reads CASSSGRANYGYTF. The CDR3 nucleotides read TGTGCCAGCAGCTCCGGCAGGGCGAACTATGGCTACACCTTC.